These T cell receptor beta chains were read from a single sample in a study of OX40 agonist ivuxolimab in advanced cancers. The table came from immunoSEQ multiplex PCR; TCRdb's copy has only in-frame clones and leaves some out. The table shows fewer than 13,000 clones, with roughly 78% occurring only once. The sample here was CD4+ or CD8+ T cells sorted from blood, taken in a trial of the OX40 agonist ivuxolimab. These receptors were taken from an adult with an advanced solid tumor such as melanoma, head and neck, liver or kidney cancer. The conserved cysteine and the conserved F or W are not part of the CDR3 here. A D gene is named only where the DNA matches it firmly.

V | D | CDR3
TRBV10-3 | TRBD2 | AISETLAGEMKTQY
TRBV27 | TRBD2 | ASSFLAGYNEQF
TRBV6-4 | TRBD1 | ASSVAGGTGELF
TRBV28 | NA | ASSFSVEGAWETQY
TRBV7-6 | TRBD2 | ASSLAKAGVRVEQF
TRBV12-5 | NA | ASGLFTSNEQF
TRBV27 | NA | ASRFGGARGYT
TRBV6-5 | NA | ASSYRLSPGEQY
TRBV28 | NA | ASSGLGRSDTQY
TRBV11-1 | TRBD1 | ASSLRGVTEAF
TRBV5-4 | NA | ASTNLQGSYGYT
TRBV5-6 | TRBD2 | ASSAGLGAGGELF
TRBV7-2 | TRBD2 | ASSLGLAGSYNEQF
TRBV2 | NA | ARSLRDTQY
TRBV2 | NA | ASSGGEQY
TRBV7-9 | NA | ASSLDGYLEAF
TRBV7-2 | NA | ASSLAQSYEQY
TRBV2 | NA | ASRYGGATNEKLF
TRBV7-9 | NA | ASSLAHTDTQY
TRBV28 | TRBD2 | ASSQSGGGHEQY
TRBV9 | NA | ASSVETEGNSPLH
TRBV4-3 | NA | ASSQAVGGNTIY
TRBV10-3 | TRBD2 | AISGEELAAFGTQY
TRBV4-2 | NA | ASSQEDMAAENTGELF
TRBV6-5 | NA | ASSLDSGWGYT
TRBV7-9 | NA | ASSFNPSSYNEQF
TRBV4-1 | NA | ASSPPRGSTEAF
TRBV7-9 | TRBD1 | ASSLETGAPKHEQY
TRBV7-2 | NA | ASSFDLIQNTEAF
TRBV4-1 | TRBD2 | ASSQAGTSGYEQY
TRBV5-4 | TRBD2 | ASSLAGGRSDTQY
TRBV25-1 | NA | ASSGPEPFQETQY
TRBV12-5 | TRBD1 | ASGPPGQSHEQY
TRBV2 | NA | ASSDSSRSYT
TRBV7-3 | NA | ASSLEGGSYNEQF
TRBV4-2 | NA | ASSQDGQNTGELF
TRBV5-1 | NA | ASSLTGGQNTEAF
TRBV7-7 | NA | ASSRQLQETQY
TRBV13 | NA | ASSLGLRGSDTGELF
TRBV18 | TRBD2 | ASSPRLAGGDNEQF
TRBV6-1 | TRBD2 | ASRAGLAGETQY